The rows below give T cell receptor beta chains drawn from one sample of a study of blood T cell repertoires in COVID-19. Sequenced by immunoSEQ multiplex PCR; TCRdb stores in-frame clones only, minus some. The data contain more than 300,000 clones, more than 75% of them singletons. The sequenced sample consisted of peripheral blood. Receptor source: a woman between 25 and 40 years old with COVID-19, enrolled during active disease. CDR3s include the opening cysteine and the closing phenylalanine or tryptophan.

>TRBV28
CASSLSSRGEKLFF
>TRBV29-1
CSVERGTGEYNEQFF
>TRBV4-2
CASSQEDSATNEKLFF
>TRBV4-1
CASGTGGGPREKLFF
>TRBV4-3
CASSQGQGYQETQYF
>TRBV30
CAWSVTRVDSPLHF
>TRBV7-9
CASSPYTDTQYF
>TRBV30
CACNSDRDQPQHF
>TRBV10-3
CAISESTSLDTQYF
>TRBV28
CASSASTGLGTEAFF
>TRBV28
CASSVEAGVREQFF
>TRBV30
CAWTLAGDPSSYEQYF
>TRBV4-3
CASSRTGGAGYSPLHF
>TRBV5-4
CASSLETGGAYNEQFF
>TRBV7-8
CASSARRTSGRGRTDTQYF
>TRBV25-1
CASSDPFSYEQYF
>TRBV28
CASSFGLAPETQYF
>TRBV7-9
CASSPGLAGETQYF
>TRBV9
CASSVEGDYRGTEAFF
>TRBV5-6
CASSTAGGPKKNTGELFF
>TRBV18
CASSPLAEAYEQYF
>TRBV5-1
CASSLGIDWYNEQFF
>TRBV6-5
CASSYFTGDQPQHF
>TRBV6-5
CASSRGSYEQYF
>TRBV6-2/TRBV6-3
CASSFPRGPGANVLTF
>TRBV4-1
CASSQGLGVGYGYTF
>TRBV5-5
CASSLAGGSYGYTF
>TRBV27
CASSPWTGHEQYF
>TRBV19
CASSVGLAGGRVYEQYF
>TRBV19
CASTRTGAYQETQYF
>TRBV6-5
CASSLTGLSPLHF
>TRBV2
CASSVVGVNEKLFF
>TRBV5-4
CASSLGGRANTGELFF
>TRBV11-3
CASSSGAERSSYNEQFF
>TRBV2
CASNQGGSTEAFF
>TRBV7-6
CASSSSSSGGRIQYF
>TRBV5-6
CASSLEAGFGYTF
>TRBV10-1
CASSGSDSSYNEQFF
>TRBV7-9
CASSDSGTYEQYF
>TRBV24-1
CATSDPNQPQHF
>TRBV4-1
CASSQDRGRRSYEQYF
>TRBV4-1
CASSQTPGGTYNEQFF
>TRBV7-3
CASSPTGLKETQYF
>TRBV19
CASSARGRNNEKLFF
>TRBV3-1/TRBV3-2
CASSLGTGGNEQFF
>TRBV5-1
CASSSGLAGLRNEQFF
>TRBV11-2
CASSLTSGASYEQYF
>TRBV13
CASSLPAGTGEQYF
>TRBV7-9
CASSFSVNTEAFF
>TRBV30
CAWGGEVSNQPQHF
>TRBV7-2
CASSSVSGFSYEQYF
>TRBV6-5
CASSLTTRANEKLFF
>TRBV4-1
CASSHPGDGSSYNEQFF
>TRBV9
CASSVTAGVGTGELFF